This entry lists 9 T cell receptor beta chains sequenced from one sample in a study of shared clonotypes between healthy human individuals. Measured with immunoSEQ multiplex PCR; TCRdb has only the in-frame clones, and not every one. Of 2.5 million or so clones listed, about 92% are singletons. The specimen sequenced was naive CD4+ T cells sorted from blood. Subset described: CD45RA+ positively selected. The receptors were gathered from a man younger than 35 in good health.

The genes are TRBV10-3 and TRBJ2-1; TRBD1 might be the D (6 bases). V was shortened by 7 bases and J by 0 bases, with 16 bases between the two germline ends. The CDR3 contains 16 residues. CDR1 and CDR2 (germline): ENHRY, SYGVKD. The CDR3 spells CAITNQQGISYNEQFF. CDR3 nucleotide sequence: TGTGCCATCACCAACCAACAGGGCATCTCCTACAATGAGCAGTTCTTC.

V is TRBV6-5 and J is TRBJ2-7; D unclear. Germline-derived CDR1 and CDR2 are MNHEY and SVGAGI. V gave up 4 bases and J gave up 3 bases, with 13 bases separating them. The CDR3 is made up of 14 amino acids. The CDR3 region is CASSLRLPSYEQYF. The CDR3 region has the DNA TGTGCCAGCAGTTTACGACTCCCGAGCTACGAGCAGTACTTC.

This clone was counted between two and nine times. The CDR3 loop is CASSLGGNGELFF. CDR3 nucleotides: TGTGCCAGCAGCTTAGGGGGGAACGGGGAGCTGTTTTTT. This chain links TRBV7-6 with TRBJ2-2; perhaps D is TRBD1 or TRBD2 (5 bases each). CDR3 size: 13 residues. Per the germline V gene, CDR1 is SGHVS and CDR2 is FNYEAQ. V was shortened by 1 base and J by 7 bases, with 7 bases between the two germline ends.

The V gene is TRBV5-4, the J gene TRBJ2-1; no definite D call. The V end was cut by 4 bases, the J end by 10 bases, with 15 bases between. CDR1 is SGHNT, CDR2 YYREEE, per germline (reference sequence). CDR3 length: 13 amino acids. CDR3 DNA sequence: TGTGCCAGCAGCCCTTGGATCAAGGGCGAGCAGTTCTTC. As protein: CASSPWIKGEQFF. The full variable domain, its missing parts supplied by reference TRBV5-4 and TRBJ2-1, is ETGVTQSPTHLIKTRGQQVTLRCSSQSGHNTVSWYQQALGQGPQFIFQYYREEENGRGNFPPRFSGLQFPNYSSELNVNALELDDSALYLCASSPWIKGEQFFGPGTRLTVL.

The chain joins TRBV6-5 to TRBJ2-1, with D tentatively TRBD1 or TRBD2 (5 bases each). CDR1 and CDR2 from the germline V gene are MNHEY and SVGAGI. V lost 5 bases and J 5 bases, leaving 16 bases between the germline ends. CDR3 size: 15 residues. In DNA form, the CDR3 reads TGTGCCAGCAGTCCCCGGGGCATAATTCACAATGAGCAGTTCTTC. Residues: CASSPRGIIHNEQFF.

V and J are TRBV28 and TRBJ1-5; D is undetermined. V was cut by 6 bases and J by 0 bases, with 12 bases left in between. CDR1 MDHEN and CDR2 SYDVKM come from the germline V gene. There are 15 residues in the CDR3. The CDR3 DNA is TGTGCCAGCAGGCTAAGGACGGTTAGCAATCAGCCCCAGCATTTT. Translating gives CASRLRTVSNQPQHF.

The V gene is TRBV10-3, the J gene TRBJ2-3; the D is unclear. Germline lookup yields CDR1 ENHRY and CDR2 SYGVKD. Trimming removed 0 bases at V and 6 bases at J, with 13 bases between. The CDR3 covers 15 residues. The CDR3 sequence: CAISESPPPRDTQYF. The DNA of the CDR3 is TGTGCCATCAGTGAGTCCCCTCCACCGCGGGATACGCAGTATTTT.

The chain couples TRBV5-1 to TRBJ1-1; D perhaps matches TRBD1 (6 bases). The CDR3 loop spans 14 amino acids. Germline loops: CDR1 SGHRS, CDR2 YFSETQ. Trimming pared 5 bases from V and 0 bases from J, leaving 11 bases between. This CDR3 is CASRPRGLNTEAFF. The CDR3, as DNA: TGCGCCAGCAGACCGAGGGGGTTGAACACTGAAGCTTTCTTT.

This chain joins TRBV4-1 and TRBJ2-5; D ambiguous. The germline V and J ends were trimmed by 4 bases and 5 bases, with 11 bases remaining between them. The germline CDR1 and CDR2 sequences are MGHRA and YSYEKL. This CDR3 comprises 13 residues. The CDR3: CASSRSIFETQYF. The CDR3 nucleotides read TGCGCCAGCAGCCGGAGTATTTTTGAGACCCAGTACTTC.